The 3 T cell receptor beta chains below come from one sample, sequenced in a study of blood T cell repertoires in COVID-19. Repertoires were generated with immunoSEQ multiplex PCR, while TCRdb's copy carries only in-frame clones and drops some. Of approximately 290,000 clones listed, around 85% are singletons. The material sequenced was PBMCs or T cells enriched from blood (not recorded which). These receptors all come from a woman aged 25 to 39 who had recovered from COVID-19.

CDR3 in DNA: TGTGCCAGCATCAGACCGTCCGGGACAGGGTTAGGCTACACCTTC. This encodes CASIRPSGTGLGYTF. The chain carries TRBV7-2 and TRBJ1-2; 9 positions match TRBD1. Germline trimming cut 7 bases from V and 8 bases from J; bases unmatched to any gene: 14. The V gene's germline CDR1 is SGHTA and CDR2 FQGNSA. This CDR3 region has 15 residues.

The chain combines TRBV29-1 with TRBJ1-2, with a tentative D call TRBD1 (5 bases). CDR3 length: 12 amino acids. V dropped 3 bases and J dropped 0 bases, with 5 bases sitting between them. Germline V gene lookup returns CDR1 SQVTM and CDR2 ANQGSEA. The CDR3: CSVEGPNYGYTF. CDR3 sequence (DNA): TGCAGCGTTGAGGGGCCTAACTATGGCTACACCTTC.

CDR3 in amino acids: CSVDQDKIGGYGYTF. CDR3 in DNA: TGCAGCGTTGACCAGGATAAAATTGGAGGGTATGGCTACACCTTC. This sequence joins TRBV29-1 and TRBJ1-2; no definite D call. CDR1 is SQVTM, CDR2 ANQGSEA, per germline. The CDR3 runs 15 residues. Trimming removed 3 bases from V and 5 bases from J, with 19 bases in between.